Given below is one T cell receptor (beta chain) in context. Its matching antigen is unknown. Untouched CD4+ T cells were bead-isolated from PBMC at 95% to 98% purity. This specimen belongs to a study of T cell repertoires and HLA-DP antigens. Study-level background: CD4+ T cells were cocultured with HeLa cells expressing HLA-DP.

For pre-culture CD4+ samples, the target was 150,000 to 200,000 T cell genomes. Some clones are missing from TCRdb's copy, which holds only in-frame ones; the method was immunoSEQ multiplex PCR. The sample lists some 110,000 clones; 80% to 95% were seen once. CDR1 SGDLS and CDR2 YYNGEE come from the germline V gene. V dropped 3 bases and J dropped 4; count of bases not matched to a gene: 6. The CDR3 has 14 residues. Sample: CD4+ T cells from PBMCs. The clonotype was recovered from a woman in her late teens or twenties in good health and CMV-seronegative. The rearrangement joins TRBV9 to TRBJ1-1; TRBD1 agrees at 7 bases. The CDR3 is CASSAGGWFTEAFF. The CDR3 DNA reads TGTGCCAGCAGCGCAGGGGGTTGGTTCACTGAAGCTTTCTTT.